The clone carrying this T cell receptor (beta chain) was seen repeatedly, ten times or more. These data are taken from a study of T cells in Graves' hyperthyroidism and ophthalmopathy. V was clipped by 6 bases and J by 5 bases; unmatched bases: 15. The CDR3 covers 15 residues. Germline CDR1 and CDR2: DFQATT and SNEGSKA (reference sequence). There were TCR beta CDR3 regions amplified from RNA transcripts. With the HTBI primer set, the TCR CDR3 went through a first round of RT-PCR. TCRdb fed the multiplex PCR reads into MiXCR, producing one record per CDR3 protein. The sample consists of about 180,000 distinct CDR3 sequences, 15% to 20% of them appearing once.

Sample: blood. V and J are TRBV20-1 and TRBJ1-1, with 7 bases aligning to TRBD1. The source is a woman between 50 and 59 years old with Graves' hyperthyroidism. CDR3 bases: TGCAGTGCCGAGGGACTCAGGGGGGCAACAACTGAAGCTTTCTTT. Translated, it gives CSAEGLRGATTEAFF.